These T cell receptor beta chains were read from a single sample in a study of cytomegalovirus exposure and HLA in healthy donors. Profiled with immunoSEQ multiplex PCR; TCRdb holds only in-frame clones, not every one. The repertoire holds around 110,000 clones, with roughly 68% as singletons. The sample consisted of PBMCs. The receptor source for this set is a man aged 25-45 years in good health and CMV-seropositive. Both conserved end residues are part of each CDR3.

j_call: TRBJ1-2; v_call: TRBV7-9; cdr3_aa: CASSLVIIDRARDYGYTF
j_call: TRBJ2-5; v_call: TRBV5-1; cdr3_aa: CASSPRPTGGGETQYF
j_call: TRBJ1-2; v_call: TRBV28; cdr3_aa: CASTLIGGSYGYTF
j_call: TRBJ2-7; v_call: TRBV7-9; cdr3_aa: CASSGTTGGHGTSVYEQYF
j_call: TRBJ1-1; v_call: TRBV18; cdr3_aa: CASSPPARGIMNTEAFF
j_call: TRBJ2-1; v_call: TRBV28; cdr3_aa: CATMPLAGLNEQFF
j_call: TRBJ2-2; v_call: TRBV7-9; cdr3_aa: CASSLSSAGELFF
j_call: TRBJ1-2; v_call: TRBV2; cdr3_aa: CASSEVGGYTF
j_call: TRBJ2-6; v_call: TRBV5-4; cdr3_aa: CASNSGRVGPGANVLTF
j_call: TRBJ1-4; v_call: TRBV7-2; cdr3_aa: CASSLQVTNEKLFF
j_call: TRBJ1-1; v_call: TRBV29-1; cdr3_aa: CSVGARGQTEAFF
j_call: TRBJ2-1; v_call: TRBV7-6; cdr3_aa: CASSLEGAPPLYNEQFF
j_call: TRBJ1-2; v_call: TRBV9; cdr3_aa: CASSLEEGQGTYGYTF
j_call: TRBJ1-4; v_call: TRBV6-1; cdr3_aa: CASSAGQTYNEKLFF
j_call: TRBJ1-4; v_call: TRBV7-2; cdr3_aa: CASSLGGREKLFF
j_call: TRBJ1-6; v_call: TRBV11-2; cdr3_aa: CASSLGGTGQQESPLHF
j_call: TRBJ2-1; v_call: TRBV5-6; cdr3_aa: CASSLPGLAGVNEQFF
j_call: TRBJ1-5; v_call: TRBV30; cdr3_aa: CAWSMGLSNQPQHF
j_call: TRBJ1-6; v_call: TRBV30; cdr3_aa: CAWTVERGIGSPLHF
j_call: TRBJ1-6; v_call: TRBV11-3; cdr3_aa: CASSHRAYNSPLHF
j_call: TRBJ1-4; v_call: TRBV18; cdr3_aa: CASSPTTGTEKLFF
j_call: TRBJ2-3; v_call: TRBV11-2; cdr3_aa: CASRPDTDTQYF
j_call: TRBJ1-1; v_call: TRBV30; cdr3_aa: CAWSESFMGAAWNTEAFF
j_call: TRBJ1-1; v_call: TRBV19; cdr3_aa: CASSISGGAANTEAFF